These T cell receptor beta chains were read from a single sample in a study of vaccination effects on CD4 cells after COVID-19. Their target antigens are unknown. The assay was immunoSEQ multiplex PCR, and TCRdb's table has in-frame clones only and misses some. Among 55,000 to 65,000 clones listed, roughly 79% were seen once. Sequencing used CD4+ T cells from PBMCs cultured with HCoV-229E spike peptides, obtained before COVID-19 vaccination. These receptors originate from a human donor who received a COVID-19 vaccine. CDR3s include the opening cysteine and the closing phenylalanine or tryptophan. A D gene is named only where the DNA matches it firmly. Size is omitted from some rows. Given values are once, few, many or a class for expanded clones.

J gene: TRBJ2-2; D gene: .; clone size: .; V gene: TRBV6-5; CDR3 DNA: TGTGCCAGCAGTTACTCTGGCGGGGGCACGACCGGGGAGCTGTTTTTT; CDR3 protein: CASSYSGGGTTGELFF
J gene: TRBJ2-2; D gene: .; clone size: .; V gene: TRBV5-1; CDR3 DNA: TGCGCCAGCAGCTCCCTCCCACTGCCCGACGGGGAGCTGTTTTTT; CDR3 protein: CASSSLPLPDGELFF
J gene: TRBJ2-1; D gene: TRBD1; clone size: .; V gene: TRBV12-5; CDR3 DNA: TGTGCTAGTGACGAGGGACAGGGGGCCCTCAATGAGCAGTTCTTC; CDR3 protein: CASDEGQGALNEQFF
J gene: TRBJ2-1; D gene: TRBD2; clone size: .; V gene: TRBV5-1; CDR3 DNA: TGCGCCAGCAGCTTGGGCTTGACTAGCGGGTATGAGCAGTTCTTC; CDR3 protein: CASSLGLTSGYEQFF
J gene: TRBJ2-5; D gene: TRBD1; clone size: .; V gene: TRBV19; CDR3 DNA: TGTGCCAGTAGGAGACGGGACAGTCCCTTAGAGACCCAGTACTTC; CDR3 protein: CASRRRDSPLETQYF
J gene: TRBJ2-1; D gene: TRBD2; clone size: .; V gene: TRBV14; CDR3 DNA: TGTGCCAGCAGCCAAGTTCTGGCTAGCGGGGGGGCATCGTCTGAGCAGTTCTTC; CDR3 protein: CASSQVLASGGASSEQFF
J gene: TRBJ1-2; D gene: .; clone size: .; V gene: TRBV7-2; CDR3 DNA: TGTGCCAGCAGCCCCCCCAGGGACGGAGTCTCGCGTGGCTACACCTTC; CDR3 protein: CASSPPRDGVSRGYTF
J gene: TRBJ1-2; D gene: .; clone size: few; V gene: TRBV4-1; CDR3 DNA: TGCGCCAGCAGCCAAGATCGCGGCCCGGACTATGGCTACACCTTC; CDR3 protein: CASSQDRGPDYGYTF
J gene: TRBJ1-2; D gene: .; clone size: .; V gene: TRBV28; CDR3 DNA: TGTGCCAGCAGTTTTGTGGGGAAGAACTATGGCTACACCTTC; CDR3 protein: CASSFVGKNYGYTF
J gene: TRBJ1-2; D gene: .; clone size: .; V gene: TRBV6-5; CDR3 DNA: TGTGCCGTGCAGGAGAACTATGGCTACACCTTC; CDR3 protein: CAVQENYGYTF
J gene: TRBJ2-3; D gene: TRBD2; clone size: .; V gene: TRBV6-4; CDR3 DNA: TGTGCCAGCAGTGACGGGCTAGCGGGGGGACTTACGCAGTATTTT; CDR3 protein: CASSDGLAGGLTQYF
J gene: TRBJ1-2; D gene: TRBD1; clone size: .; V gene: TRBV6-5; CDR3 DNA: TGTGCCAGCAGGCCCGACAGGGCCGGGAGTGGCTACACCTTC; CDR3 protein: CASRPDRAGSGYTF
J gene: TRBJ2-1; D gene: .; clone size: .; V gene: TRBV10-3; CDR3 DNA: TGTGCCATGTCAGGGACGGACTACAATGAGCAGTTCTTC; CDR3 protein: CAMSGTDYNEQFF
J gene: TRBJ2-5; D gene: .; clone size: once; V gene: TRBV18; CDR3 DNA: TGTGCCAGCTCACCGGGGGGGCGGTCGTCGGTGGAGACCCAGTACTTC; CDR3 protein: CASSPGGRSSVETQYF
J gene: TRBJ2-3; D gene: .; clone size: .; V gene: TRBV30; CDR3 DNA: TGTGCCTGGAGGGGCCCCCGATCGGGGAGGGATACGCAGTATTTT; CDR3 protein: CAWRGPRSGRDTQYF
J gene: TRBJ2-2; D gene: TRBD1; clone size: once; V gene: TRBV19; CDR3 DNA: TGTGCCAGTAGTACAGGGGGCAGGATCACCGGGGAGCTGTTTTTT; CDR3 protein: CASSTGGRITGELFF
J gene: TRBJ2-5; D gene: TRBD1; clone size: once; V gene: TRBV24-1; CDR3 DNA: TGTGCCACCAGTGGAACAGGGACAGCAAAAGAGACCCAGTACTTC; CDR3 protein: CATSGTGTAKETQYF
J gene: TRBJ2-5; D gene: .; clone size: .; V gene: TRBV19; CDR3 DNA: TGTGCCAGTAGTCCCGGGGCAGCGTACCAAGAGACCCAGTACTTC; CDR3 protein: CASSPGAAYQETQYF
J gene: TRBJ1-1; D gene: .; clone size: few; V gene: TRBV19; CDR3 DNA: TGTGCCAGTAGCGGACTAAGGGGGACTGAAGCTTTCTTT; CDR3 protein: CASSGLRGTEAFF
J gene: TRBJ2-1; D gene: TRBD1; clone size: .; V gene: TRBV25-1; CDR3 DNA: TGTGCCAGCAGTGTTGGGGGACAGCGCTCCTACAATGAGCAGTTCTTC; CDR3 protein: CASSVGGQRSYNEQFF
J gene: TRBJ2-2; D gene: .; clone size: .; V gene: TRBV6-1; CDR3 DNA: TGTGCCAGCAGTGAAAGGAGGTCAGGGGTCGGGGAGCTGTTTTTT; CDR3 protein: CASSERRSGVGELFF
J gene: TRBJ2-2; D gene: .; clone size: .; V gene: TRBV7-7; CDR3 DNA: TGTGCCAGCAGCTTAGTGGGGGGGAACACCGGGGAGCTGTTTTTT; CDR3 protein: CASSLVGGNTGELFF
J gene: TRBJ2-5; D gene: .; clone size: .; V gene: TRBV7-2; CDR3 DNA: TGTGCCAGCAGCTTAGCGCCAGAGACCCAGTACTTC; CDR3 protein: CASSLAPETQYF
J gene: TRBJ1-1; D gene: .; clone size: .; V gene: TRBV28; CDR3 DNA: TGTGCCAGCAAAGGGGGGGCCCTGAACACTGAAGCTTTCTTT; CDR3 protein: CASKGGALNTEAFF
J gene: TRBJ1-2; D gene: .; clone size: .; V gene: TRBV6-5; CDR3 DNA: TGTGCCAGCAAGGGGGGTTCGGATGGCTACACCTTC; CDR3 protein: CASKGGSDGYTF
J gene: TRBJ2-2; D gene: .; clone size: .; V gene: TRBV7-2; CDR3 DNA: TGTGCCAGCAGCTTACTAGTAGTTACCGGGGAGCTGTTTTTT; CDR3 protein: CASSLLVVTGELFF
J gene: TRBJ2-2; D gene: .; clone size: .; V gene: TRBV19; CDR3 DNA: TGTGCCAGTAAGCTGTCCGACCCCGGGGAGCTGTTTTTT; CDR3 protein: CASKLSDPGELFF
J gene: TRBJ1-2; D gene: .; clone size: .; V gene: TRBV18; CDR3 DNA: TGTGCCAGCTCAAGGGGGACCCTCTCCCTTTATGGCTACACCTTC; CDR3 protein: CASSRGTLSLYGYTF
J gene: TRBJ2-5; D gene: TRBD2; clone size: .; V gene: TRBV5-1; CDR3 DNA: TGCGCCAGCAGCTTGTGGCTAGCGGATCAAGAGACCCAGTACTTC; CDR3 protein: CASSLWLADQETQYF
J gene: TRBJ2-1; D gene: TRBD1; clone size: .; V gene: TRBV7-6; CDR3 DNA: TGTGCCAGCAGCCCCCCGGGACAGGTCCAGTTCTTC; CDR3 protein: CASSPPGQVQFF
J gene: TRBJ1-6; D gene: .; clone size: .; V gene: TRBV30; CDR3 DNA: TGTGCCTGGAGTAGACCCTATAATTCACCCCTCCACTTT; CDR3 protein: CAWSRPYNSPLHF
J gene: TRBJ2-3; D gene: .; clone size: few; V gene: TRBV5-1; CDR3 DNA: TGCGCCAGCAGCTCCAGGGATGTAGCAGATACGCAGTATTTT; CDR3 protein: CASSSRDVADTQYF
J gene: TRBJ1-3; D gene: .; clone size: .; V gene: TRBV21-1; CDR3 DNA: TGTGCCAGTTACAGGGTTAGTTTGCACCTTAACACCATATATTTT; CDR3 protein: CASYRVSLHLNTIYF
J gene: TRBJ2-5; D gene: .; clone size: .; V gene: TRBV19; CDR3 DNA: TGTGCCAGTAAAGGACTAATACAAGAGACCCAGTACTTC; CDR3 protein: CASKGLIQETQYF
J gene: TRBJ1-2; D gene: TRBD1; clone size: .; V gene: TRBV9; CDR3 DNA: TGTGCCAGCAGCAGCGACAGGGGATATGGCTACACCTTC; CDR3 protein: CASSSDRGYGYTF
J gene: TRBJ1-2; D gene: .; clone size: few; V gene: TRBV4-1; CDR3 DNA: TGCGCCAGCAGCCCAACGCCGGGCTCTGATTATGGCTACACCTTC; CDR3 protein: CASSPTPGSDYGYTF
J gene: TRBJ1-2; D gene: .; clone size: .; V gene: TRBV19; CDR3 DNA: TGTGCCAGTAGTCCATCCGGGTGGGGCAGCTATGGCTACACCTTC; CDR3 protein: CASSPSGWGSYGYTF
J gene: TRBJ1-5; D gene: .; clone size: .; V gene: TRBV29-1; CDR3 DNA: TGCAGCGTTGGAGCCTGGGGCAATCAGCCCCAGCATTTT; CDR3 protein: CSVGAWGNQPQHF
J gene: TRBJ2-4; D gene: .; clone size: .; V gene: TRBV2; CDR3 DNA: TGTGCCAGCGCCGTAGCCAAAAACATTCAGTACTTC; CDR3 protein: CASAVAKNIQYF
J gene: TRBJ2-3; D gene: .; clone size: .; V gene: TRBV7-2; CDR3 DNA: TGTGCCAGCAGCTTAGGGGGGGGCAGAGTGGCAGATACGCAGTATTTT; CDR3 protein: CASSLGGGRVADTQYF
J gene: TRBJ2-5; D gene: .; clone size: .; V gene: TRBV7-2; CDR3 DNA: TGTGCCAGCAGCTCCACGGGGTGGGCTGGGCGGCAGACCCAGTACTTC; CDR3 protein: CASSSTGWAGRQTQYF
J gene: TRBJ2-5; D gene: .; clone size: .; V gene: TRBV24-1; CDR3 DNA: TGTGCCACCAGTGAGGGATCCCAAGAGACCCAGTACTTC; CDR3 protein: CATSEGSQETQYF
J gene: TRBJ1-3; D gene: .; clone size: .; V gene: TRBV11-2; CDR3 DNA: TGTGCCAGCAGCTTAGCGTACAGCTCTGGAAACACCATATATTTT; CDR3 protein: CASSLAYSSGNTIYF
J gene: TRBJ1-5; D gene: .; clone size: once; V gene: TRBV3-1/TRBV3-2; CDR3 DNA: TGTGCCAGCAGCCAAGTTAGCAATCAGCCCCAGCATTTT; CDR3 protein: CASSQVSNQPQHF
J gene: TRBJ2-2; D gene: .; clone size: .; V gene: TRBV29-1; CDR3 DNA: TGCAGCGTTGGGACAGATCCACTTCTCACCGGGGAGCTGTTTTTT; CDR3 protein: CSVGTDPLLTGELFF
J gene: TRBJ1-6; D gene: .; clone size: .; V gene: TRBV4-2; CDR3 DNA: TGTGCCAGCAGCCAAGTGGGGGCTGGGAATTCACCCCTCCACTTT; CDR3 protein: CASSQVGAGNSPLHF
J gene: TRBJ1-2; D gene: TRBD1; clone size: .; V gene: TRBV7-9; CDR3 DNA: TGTGCCAGCAGCCCCGGGACAGGGGGTATAGTAAGTGGCTACACCTTC; CDR3 protein: CASSPGTGGIVSGYTF
J gene: TRBJ2-5; D gene: TRBD1; clone size: .; V gene: TRBV11-2; CDR3 DNA: TGTGCCAGCAGCCACACGGACAGGGTTGAGACCCAGTACTTC; CDR3 protein: CASSHTDRVETQYF
J gene: TRBJ1-6; D gene: .; clone size: .; V gene: TRBV7-2; CDR3 DNA: TGTGCCAGCAGCTTATCGGCAGGAACTAATTCACCCCTCCACTTT; CDR3 protein: CASSLSAGTNSPLHF
J gene: TRBJ2-3; D gene: .; clone size: .; V gene: TRBV6-6; CDR3 DNA: TGTGCCAGCAGTTACTCGTGGCTTCACACAGATACGCAGTATTTT; CDR3 protein: CASSYSWLHTDTQYF
J gene: TRBJ1-5; D gene: TRBD1; clone size: .; V gene: TRBV11-2; CDR3 DNA: TGTGCCAGCAGCACCACCTCAAAGGGCCACCAGGGGGATCAGCCCCAGCATTTT; CDR3 protein: CASSTTSKGHQGDQPQHF
J gene: TRBJ1-2; D gene: .; clone size: .; V gene: TRBV6-4; CDR3 DNA: TGTGCCAGCAGTGACTCGGTTTCCAGATATTTGAATGGCTACACCTTC; CDR3 protein: CASSDSVSRYLNGYTF
J gene: TRBJ1-1; D gene: TRBD1; clone size: few; V gene: TRBV7-9; CDR3 DNA: TGTGCCAGCAGCTTAGGGGGGACAGGGGAAACTGAAGCTTTCTTT; CDR3 protein: CASSLGGTGETEAFF
J gene: TRBJ2-1; D gene: .; clone size: .; V gene: TRBV24-1; CDR3 DNA: TGTGCCACCAGTGATCCCGGTAAGGACCACAATGAGCAGTTCTTC; CDR3 protein: CATSDPGKDHNEQFF
J gene: TRBJ2-3; D gene: .; clone size: .; V gene: TRBV5-1; CDR3 DNA: TGCGCCAGCAGCTTGGCCCAATTGGGGTCCACAGATACGCAGTATTTT; CDR3 protein: CASSLAQLGSTDTQYF
J gene: TRBJ1-2; D gene: TRBD1; clone size: .; V gene: TRBV28; CDR3 DNA: TGTGCCAGCACCCCGTGGGGACAGGGGGGTTATGGCTACACCTTC; CDR3 protein: CASTPWGQGGYGYTF
J gene: TRBJ1-6; D gene: .; clone size: few; V gene: TRBV12-3/TRBV12-4; CDR3 DNA: TGTGCCAGCAGTTTAGTGGTAGGTTCACCCCTCCACTTT; CDR3 protein: CASSLVVGSPLHF
J gene: TRBJ2-3; D gene: TRBD1; clone size: .; V gene: TRBV7-2; CDR3 DNA: TGTGCCAGCAGCTTAGGGGTCAGAGGGGGCCTTATCACAGATACGCAGTATTTT; CDR3 protein: CASSLGVRGGLITDTQYF
J gene: TRBJ1-3; D gene: TRBD1; clone size: once; V gene: TRBV6-5; CDR3 DNA: TGTGCCAGCAGTTACTCGACAGGGGGCTCTGGAAACACCATATATTTT; CDR3 protein: CASSYSTGGSGNTIYF